The 27 T cell receptor beta chains below come from one sample, sequenced in a study of cytomegalovirus exposure and HLA in healthy donors. Both 60 Vbeta primers and 13 Jbeta primers went into the PCR. Clones were read by immunoSEQ multiplex PCR, and TCRdb kept only the in-frame ones, dropping some. The sample carries fewer than 200,000 clones, 80% recorded once. The specimen was PBMCs. These receptor sequences come from a woman in her fifties or sixties in good health and CMV-seropositive.

The chain combines TRBV5-1 with TRBJ2-3; D possibly corresponds to TRBD2 (6 bases). The germline V gene has CDR1 SGHRS and CDR2 YFSETQ. The CDR3 extends over 15 amino acids. Trimming cost V 0 bases and J 3 bases, with 11 bases left between them. CDR3 DNA sequence: TGCGCCAGCAGCTTGGGGAGCGGGCGAACAGATACGCAGTATTTT. Encoded protein: CASSLGSGRTDTQYF.

A note on this clone: This sample includes further DNA sequences coding for the same CDR3. The genes are TRBV5-1 and TRBJ2-1, with unresolved D. V lost 5 bases to trimming and J lost 0 bases, with 9 bases between them. The germline CDR1 and CDR2 sequences are SGHRS and YFSETQ. CDR3 length: 14 amino acids. The CDR3 nucleotides read TGCGCCAGCAGTCTTGCGAGCTCCTACAATGAGCAGTTCTTC. Translating it yields CASSLASSYNEQFF.

The chain joins TRBV18 to TRBJ1-1; D unclear. Trimming shortened V by 4 bases and J by 2 bases, and 8 bases separated the two germline ends. CDR1 and CDR2 from the germline V gene are KGHSH and LQKENI. CDR3 length: 13 residues. In nucleotides, the CDR3 is TGTGCCAGCTCACGGACTTTTAACACTGAAGCTTTCTTT. This encodes CASSRTFNTEAFF.

J is TRBJ2-5 and V is TRBV29-1, with a tentative D call TRBD2 (7 bases). The tail of the sequence fits TRBJ2-7 better, so the J call may be wrong. Germline V lookup: CDR1 SQVTM, CDR2 ANQGSEA. The CDR3 has 15 residues. The DNA for the CDR3 is TGCAGCGTTGAAGTAAGGGGGGGCCCTGGATACGAGCAGTACTTC. Translating it yields CSVEVRGGPGYEQYF.

The rearrangement uses TRBV5-1 and TRBJ2-1, with 10 bases fitting TRBD1. This CDR3 is 15 amino acids long. V lost 0 bases, J lost 4 bases, and 1 base stayed unmatched. Per germline, CDR1 SGHRS and CDR2 YFSETQ. The CDR3 nucleotides read TGCGCCAGCAGCTTGGGGGGACAGGGGTACAATGAGCAGTTCTTC. It translates to CASSLGGQGYNEQFF. Full variable domain (rest looked up from reference TRBV5-1 and TRBJ2-1): KAGVTQTPRYLIKTRGQQVTLSCSPISGHRSVSWYQQTPGQGLQFLFEYFSETQRNKGNFPGRFSGRQFSNSRSEMNVSTLELGDSALYLCASSLGGQGYNEQFFGPGTRLTVL.

The CDR3 is CASSQPGATNEKLFF. DNA of the CDR3: TGCGCCAGCAGCCAACCAGGGGCAACTAATGAAAAACTGTTTTTT. The genes are TRBV4-1 and TRBJ1-4; TRBD1 might be the D (6 bases). The CDR3 is 15 residues long. CDR1 MGHRA and CDR2 YSYEKL come from the germline V gene. With 2 bases removed from V and 0 bases from J, the gap between germline ends came to 7 bases.

This chain uses TRBV7-8 with TRBJ1-2; 10 bases are shared with TRBD1. Germline values: CDR1 SGHVS, CDR2 FQNEAQ. The CDR3 has 14 residues. Germline trimming cut 0 bases from V and 13 bases from J; bases unmatched to any gene: 8. In DNA, the CDR3 is TGTGCCAGCAGCTTAGCGGCGCGGGACAGGGGAGGCACCTTC. It encodes CASSLAARDRGGTF.

The chain joins TRBV10-3 to TRBJ2-1, with D hard to call. In germline, CDR1 is ENHRY, CDR2 SYGVKD. CDR3 length: 11 residues. Between the trimmed V and J ends, which lost 5 bases and 9 bases, there was a span of 8 bases. The CDR3 reads CAISLDFEQFF. CDR3 DNA: TGTGCCATCAGTCTTGACTTTGAGCAGTTCTTC.

This chain uses TRBV18 with TRBJ1-3; TRBD1 matches 7 bases. Trimming removed 3 bases from V and 4 bases from J; junction bases left unmatched: 9. This CDR3 is 16 amino acids long. Germline V gene data show CDR1 as KGHSH and CDR2 as LQKENI. CDR3 sequence (DNA): TGTGCCAGCTCACCGCATCCGGGACAGATAGGAAACACCATATATTTT. Protein: CASSPHPGQIGNTIYF.

The J gene is TRBJ2-4, the V gene TRBV7-2, with no clear D. Germline values: CDR1 SGHTA, CDR2 FQGNSA. Trimming pared 1 base from V and 0 bases from J, leaving 10 bases between. There are 16 residues in the CDR3. CDR3: CASSLGANLAKNIQYF. CDR3 in DNA: TGTGCCAGCAGCTTAGGGGCCAATCTAGCCAAAAACATTCAGTACTTC.

Only a few counts were recorded for this clone. The CDR3 nucleotides read TGTGCCAGCAGGGAACAGGGATCCCTCTACGAGCAGTACTTC. Its translation is CASREQGSLYEQYF. This sequence joins TRBV5-8 and TRBJ2-7; tentatively, D is TRBD1 (6 bases). This CDR3 comprises 14 residues. V was cut by 5 bases and J by 3 bases, with 15 bases left in between. Germline loops: CDR1 SGHTS, CDR2 YDEGEE. The entire variable domain, with the rest obtained from reference TRBV5-8 and TRBJ2-7, is as follows: EAGVTQSPTHLIKTRGQQATLRCSPISGHTSVYWYQQALGLGLQFLLWYDEGEERNRGNFPPRFSGRQFPNYSSELNVNALELEDSALYLCASREQGSLYEQYFGPGTRLTVT.

This rearrangement joins TRBV4-3 to TRBJ2-5, with 7 bases fitting TRBD1. Germline V gene data show CDR1 as LGHNA and CDR2 as YSLEER. This CDR3 has 14 residues. J gave up 7 bases and V 5 bases, and 10 bases lay outside the gene matches. CDR3 sequence reads: CASSSTTGMGTQYF. Here the CDR3 DNA reads TGCGCCAGCAGCTCGACGACAGGGATGGGGACCCAGTACTTC.

The chain recombines TRBV9 with TRBJ2-7; TRBD2 matches at 10 bases. Germline CDR1 SGDLS, CDR2 YYNGEE. This CDR3 contains 15 residues. V shed 4 bases, J shed 1 base, and the junction held 5 bases outside the gene matches. The CDR3 nucleotides are TGTGCCAGCAGCAGGCTAGCGGGAGATTCCTACGAGCAGTACTTC. Protein sequence: CASSRLAGDSYEQYF.

The chain has TRBV10-3 and TRBJ1-5; 11 positions match TRBD1. CDR3 size: 13 residues. CDR1 is ENHRY, CDR2 SYGVKD, per germline. Losses at the gene ends were 10 bases for V and 7 bases for J; bases not matched to a gene: 6. The CDR3 nucleotides read TGTGCCAGCGCCGGGACAGGGGGACAGCCCCAGCATTTT. This encodes CASAGTGGQPQHF.

This sequence joins TRBV5-8 and TRBJ1-2; tentatively, D is TRBD1 (5 bases). Trimming stripped 4 bases from V and 4 bases from J, with 11 bases between. The CDR3 has 13 amino acids. The germline gives CDR1 SGHTS, CDR2 YDEGEE. CDR3 bases: TGTGCCAGCAGCCCGGACATCCTCTATGGCTACACCTTC. It yields the protein CASSPDILYGYTF.

The rearrangement joins TRBV4-1 to TRBJ2-7; D perhaps matches TRBD1 (6 bases). Germline CDR1 MGHRA, CDR2 YSYEKL. The V gene lost 5 bases and the J gene lost 1 base, with 9 bases spanning the gap. The CDR3 consists of 13 residues. CDR3 nucleotides: TGCGCCAGCAGCGCGACAGGTTCCTACGAGCAGTACTTC. This encodes CASSATGSYEQYF.

The chain couples TRBV7-2 to TRBJ2-7; 7 nucleotides agree with TRBD2. With 7 bases clipped from V and 7 bases from J, the junction kept 13 bases outside the gene matches. Per the germline V gene, CDR1 is SGHTA and CDR2 is FQGNSA. The CDR3 is 14 amino acids. The CDR3 sequence is CASTQGGVLQEQYF. The CDR3 coding sequence is TGTGCCAGCACCCAGGGAGGGGTTTTACAAGAGCAGTACTTC.

The V and J genes are TRBV9 and TRBJ1-3, with 7 bases that match TRBD1. The CDR3 has 14 residues. J was trimmed by 7 bases and V by 4 bases; bases with no gene match: 8. In germline, CDR1 is SGDLS, CDR2 YYNGEE. The CDR3: CASSPTGVRNTIYF. The CDR3 DNA reads TGTGCCAGCAGCCCTACAGGGGTAAGGAACACCATATATTTT. Looking up the rest from reference TRBV9 and TRBJ1-3 gives the full variable domain: DSGVTQTPKHLITATGQRVTLRCSPRSGDLSVYWYQQSLDQGLQFLIQYYNGEERAKGNILERFSAQQFPDLHSELNLSSLELGDSALYFCASSPTGVRNTIYFGEGSWLTVV.

This clone was observed a few times. This sequence joins TRBV28 and TRBJ1-3; 9 bases fit TRBD1. CDR1 is MDHEN, CDR2 SYDVKM, per germline. This CDR3 spans 15 amino acids. Trimming at V came to 3 bases and at J to 5 bases, leaving 5 bases not matched to a gene. The CDR3 protein is CASSLGQGLRNTIYF. The CDR3 DNA reads as TGTGCCAGCAGTTTGGGACAGGGTCTACGAAACACCATATATTTT.

The rearrangement links TRBV30 to TRBJ1-1; D not certain. This CDR3 has 13 amino acids. Trimming took off 1 base at V and 0 bases at J, with 6 bases between the two ends. In germline, CDR1 is GTSNPN, CDR2 SVGIG (reference sequence). The CDR3 coding sequence is TGTGCCTGGAGTGCGAACTTGAACACTGAAGCTTTCTTT. Encoded protein: CAWSANLNTEAFF. The variable domain in full, with the rest retrieved from reference TRBV30 and TRBJ1-1, is SQTIHQWPATLVQPVGSPLSLECTVEGTSNPNLYWYRQAAGRGLQLLFYSVGIGQISSEVPQNLSASRPQDRQFILSSKKLLLSDSGFYLCAWSANLNTEAFFGQGTRLTVV.

This chain connects TRBV28 to TRBJ2-3, with 7 bases that match TRBD1. The germline V gene has CDR1 MDHEN and CDR2 SYDVKM. Unmatched junction bases numbered 10, after V lost 4 bases and J lost 6 bases. The CDR3 contains 15 residues. This CDR3 reads CASSSLQGPEDTQYF. CDR3 DNA sequence: TGTGCCAGCAGTTCCCTACAGGGGCCCGAGGATACGCAGTATTTT.

V gene TRBV7-9 combines with J gene TRBJ2-3; D gene ambiguous. Germline loops: CDR1 SEHNR, CDR2 FQNEAQ (reference sequence). CDR3 size: 12 residues. Trimming took off 5 bases at V and 1 base at J, with 4 bases between the two ends. DNA for the CDR3: TGTGCCAGCAGCCTCCGCACAGATACGCAGTATTTT. It encodes CASSLRTDTQYF.

Only one count was recorded for this clone. The V call is TRBV11-1, the J call TRBJ2-7; D possibly corresponds to TRBD2 (5 bases). Trimming left V 0 bases short and J 7 bases short, with 13 bases between. The CDR3 is 14 amino acids. CDR1 is SGHAT, CDR2 FQDESV, per germline (reference sequence). The CDR3: CASSLAAAGREQYF. CDR3 nucleotide sequence: TGTGCCAGCAGCTTAGCCGCGGCGGGTCGGGAGCAGTACTTC.

The chain links TRBV6-5 to TRBJ2-5, with 8 bases lining up with TRBD1. This CDR3 is built from 14 residues. Germline assignment: CDR1 MNHEY and CDR2 SVGAGI. Unmatched junction bases numbered 3, after V lost 5 bases and J lost 1 base. The CDR3 DNA sequence: TGTGCCAGCAGTGCAACAGGGGGCCAAGAGACCCAGTACTTC. Translating it yields CASSATGGQETQYF.

The gene calls are TRBV7-6 and TRBJ2-1; possible D gene TRBD1, 5 bases. Trimming left V 1 base short and J 0 bases short, with 16 bases between. This CDR3 has 18 residues. Per germline, CDR1 SGHVS and CDR2 FNYEAQ. The CDR3, as DNA: TGTGCCAGCAGCTTAGAAGGGGCACCCACGAGCTCCTACAATGAGCAGTTCTTC. Translating gives CASSLEGAPTSSYNEQFF.

This chain's CDR3 is CASSLLTGNTEAFF. The DNA for the CDR3 is TGCGCCAGCAGCCTTTTGACAGGGAACACTGAAGCTTTCTTT. The chain uses TRBV4-3 and TRBJ1-1; weak D call: TRBD1 (6 bases). Germline V gene data show CDR1 as LGHNA and CDR2 as YSLEER. The ends were cut back, 4 bases at V and 1 base at J, with 10 bases in the middle. This CDR3 has 14 residues.

V usage is TRBV7-2 and J usage is TRBJ2-1; TRBD2 agrees at 14 bases. V trimming: 5 bases; J trimming: 7 bases; junction bases outside the gene matches: 10. In germline, CDR1 is SGHTA, CDR2 FQGNSA. The CDR3 runs to 17 residues. As DNA, the CDR3 is TGTGCCAGCAGCCAAAACCGACTAGCGGGAGGGCCTAATGAGCAGTTCTTC. Translated, it gives CASSQNRLAGGPNEQFF.